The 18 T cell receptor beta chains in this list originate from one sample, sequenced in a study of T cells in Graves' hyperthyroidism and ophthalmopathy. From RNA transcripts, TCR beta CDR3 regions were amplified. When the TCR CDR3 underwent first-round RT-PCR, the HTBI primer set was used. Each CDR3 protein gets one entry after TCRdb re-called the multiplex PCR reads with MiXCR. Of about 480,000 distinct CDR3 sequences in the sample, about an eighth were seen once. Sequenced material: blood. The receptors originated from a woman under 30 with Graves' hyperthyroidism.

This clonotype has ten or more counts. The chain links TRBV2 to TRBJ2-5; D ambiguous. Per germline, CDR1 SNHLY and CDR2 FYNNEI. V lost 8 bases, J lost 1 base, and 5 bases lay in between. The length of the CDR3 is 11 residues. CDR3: CASWSQETQYF. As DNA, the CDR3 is TGTGCCAGCTGGTCCCAAGAGACCCAGTACTTC.

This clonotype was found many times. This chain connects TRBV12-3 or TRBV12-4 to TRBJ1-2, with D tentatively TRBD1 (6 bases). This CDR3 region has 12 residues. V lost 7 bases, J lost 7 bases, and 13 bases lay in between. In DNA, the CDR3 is TGTGCCAGCACCCTTTTGGGGGCTGGCTACACCTTC. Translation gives CASTLLGAGYTF.

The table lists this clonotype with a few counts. The CDR3 coding sequence is TGTGCCAGCAGTTTTAATAGCGGGAGCTCCTACAATGAGCAGTTCTTC. Translation gives CASSFNSGSSYNEQFF. The gene calls are TRBV2 and TRBJ2-1; 9 bases are a match to TRBD2. Germline V gene lookup returns CDR1 SNHLY and CDR2 FYNNEI. The CDR3 has 16 amino acids. Losses at the gene ends were 5 bases for V and 0 bases for J; bases not matched to a gene: 5.

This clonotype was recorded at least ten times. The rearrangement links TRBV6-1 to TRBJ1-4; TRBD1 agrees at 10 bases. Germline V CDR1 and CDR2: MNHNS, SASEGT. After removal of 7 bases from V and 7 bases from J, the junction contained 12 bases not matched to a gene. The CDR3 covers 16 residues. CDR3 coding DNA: TGTGCCAGCAACTCACGGGGACAGGGGATTTCTGAAAAACTGTTTTTT. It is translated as CASNSRGQGISEKLFF.

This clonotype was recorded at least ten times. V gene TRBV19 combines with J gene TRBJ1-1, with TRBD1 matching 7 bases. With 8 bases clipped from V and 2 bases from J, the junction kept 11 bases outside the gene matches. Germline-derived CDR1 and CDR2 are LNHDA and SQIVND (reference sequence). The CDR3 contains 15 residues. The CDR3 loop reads CASVTGTAPNTEAFF. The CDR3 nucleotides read TGTGCCAGTGTAACCGGGACAGCCCCCAACACTGAAGCTTTCTTT.

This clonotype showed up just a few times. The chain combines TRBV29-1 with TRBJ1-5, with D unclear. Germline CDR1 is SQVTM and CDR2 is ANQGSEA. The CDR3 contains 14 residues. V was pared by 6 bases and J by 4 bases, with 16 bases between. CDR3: CSVLLSIPNQPQHF. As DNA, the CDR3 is TGCAGCGTACTCCTGAGTATCCCAAATCAGCCCCAGCATTTT.

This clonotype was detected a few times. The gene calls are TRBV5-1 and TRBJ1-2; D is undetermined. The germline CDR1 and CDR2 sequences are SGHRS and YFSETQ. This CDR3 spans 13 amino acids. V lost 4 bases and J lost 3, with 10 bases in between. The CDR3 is CASSPSSDYGYTF. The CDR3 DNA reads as TGCGCCAGCAGCCCCAGTTCCGACTATGGCTACACCTTC.

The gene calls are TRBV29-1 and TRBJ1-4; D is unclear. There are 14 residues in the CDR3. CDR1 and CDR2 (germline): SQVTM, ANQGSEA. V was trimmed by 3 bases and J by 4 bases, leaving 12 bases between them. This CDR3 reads CSVDRFGRNEKLFF. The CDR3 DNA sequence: TGCAGCGTTGATAGGTTCGGACGTAATGAAAAACTGTTTTTT.

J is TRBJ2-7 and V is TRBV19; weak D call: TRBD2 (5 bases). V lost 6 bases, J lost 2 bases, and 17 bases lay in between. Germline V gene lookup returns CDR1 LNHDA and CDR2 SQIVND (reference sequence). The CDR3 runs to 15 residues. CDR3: CASSRAQAAPYEQYF. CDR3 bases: TGTGCCAGTAGCCGGGCCCAAGCGGCCCCCTACGAGCAGTACTTC.

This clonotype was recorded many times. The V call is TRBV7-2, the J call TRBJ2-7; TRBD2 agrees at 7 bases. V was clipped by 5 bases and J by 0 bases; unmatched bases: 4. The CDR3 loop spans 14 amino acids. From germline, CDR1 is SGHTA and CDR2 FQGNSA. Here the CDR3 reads CASSPGLISYEQYF. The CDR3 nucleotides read TGTGCCAGCAGCCCGGGACTAATCTCCTACGAGCAGTACTTC.

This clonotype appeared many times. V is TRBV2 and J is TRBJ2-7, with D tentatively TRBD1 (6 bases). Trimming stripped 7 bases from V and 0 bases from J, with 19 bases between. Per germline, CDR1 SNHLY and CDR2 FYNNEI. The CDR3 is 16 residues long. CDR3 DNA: TGTGCCAGCATACCCGGTCGGGGACAAAGCTCCTACGAGCAGTACTTC. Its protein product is CASIPGRGQSSYEQYF.

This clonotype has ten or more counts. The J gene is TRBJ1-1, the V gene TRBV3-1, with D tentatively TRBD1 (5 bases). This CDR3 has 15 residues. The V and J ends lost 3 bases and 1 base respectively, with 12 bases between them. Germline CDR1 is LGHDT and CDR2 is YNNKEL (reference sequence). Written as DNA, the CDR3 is TGTGCCAGCAGCCACTCCGGGACGCCGAACACTGAAGCTTTCTTT. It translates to CASSHSGTPNTEAFF.

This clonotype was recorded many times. The CDR3 region is CAWRTGANTGELFF. DNA for the CDR3: TGTGCCTGGAGGACGGGAGCGAACACCGGGGAGCTGTTTTTT. The J gene is TRBJ2-2, the V gene TRBV30; possibly TRBD2 for D (6 bases). Trimming pared 3 bases from V and 0 bases from J, leaving 8 bases between. The CDR3 contains 14 residues. Looked up from germline, CDR1 is GTSNPN and CDR2 is SVGIG (reference sequence). The variable domain in full, completed from reference TRBV30 and TRBJ2-2, reads SQTIHQWPATLVQPVGSPLSLECTVEGTSNPNLYWYRQAAGRGLQLLFYSVGIGQISSEVPQNLSASRPQDRQFILSSKKLLLSDSGFYLCAWRTGANTGELFFGEGSRLTVL.

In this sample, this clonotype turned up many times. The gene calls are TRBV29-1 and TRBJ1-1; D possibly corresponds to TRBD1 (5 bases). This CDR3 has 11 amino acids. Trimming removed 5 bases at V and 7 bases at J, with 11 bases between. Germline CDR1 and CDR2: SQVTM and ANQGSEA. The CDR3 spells CSVPVGREAFF. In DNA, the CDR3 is TGCAGCGTTCCCGTGGGGCGTGAAGCTTTCTTT.

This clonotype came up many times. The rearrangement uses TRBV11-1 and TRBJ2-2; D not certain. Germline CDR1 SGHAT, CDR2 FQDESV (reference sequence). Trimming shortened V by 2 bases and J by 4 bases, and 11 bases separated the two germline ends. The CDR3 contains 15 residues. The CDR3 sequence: CASSLRASSTGELFF. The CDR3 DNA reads TGTGCCAGCAGCTTAAGGGCGTCGAGCACCGGGGAGCTGTTTTTT.

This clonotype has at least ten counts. The CDR3 sequence: CASSMGAGVGEQFF. The CDR3 DNA reads TGTGCCAGTAGTATGGGAGCGGGAGTTGGTGAGCAGTTCTTC. The chain joins TRBV19 to TRBJ2-1; TRBD2 matches at 8 bases. J gave up 9 bases and V 3 bases, and 7 bases lay outside the gene matches. The germline V gene has CDR1 LNHDA and CDR2 SQIVND (reference sequence). The CDR3 covers 14 residues.

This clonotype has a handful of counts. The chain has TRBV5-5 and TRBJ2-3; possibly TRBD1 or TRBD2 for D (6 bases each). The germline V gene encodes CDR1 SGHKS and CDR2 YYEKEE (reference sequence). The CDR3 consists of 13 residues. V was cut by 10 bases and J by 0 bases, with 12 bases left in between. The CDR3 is CAGGTPSTDTQYF. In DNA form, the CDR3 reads TGTGCCGGGGGGACACCTAGCACAGATACGCAGTATTTT.

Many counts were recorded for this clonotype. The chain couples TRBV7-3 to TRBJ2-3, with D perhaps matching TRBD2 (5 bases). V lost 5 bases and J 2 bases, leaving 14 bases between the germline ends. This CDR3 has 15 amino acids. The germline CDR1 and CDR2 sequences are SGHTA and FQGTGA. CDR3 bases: TGTGCCAGCAGCCCCGGACTCGTTCACACAGATACGCAGTATTTT. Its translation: CASSPGLVHTDTQYF.